This passage covers 30 T cell receptor beta chains from one sample sequenced in a study of cytomegalovirus exposure and HLA in healthy donors. Primers included in the PCR were 60 Vbeta and 13 Jbeta primers. Sequencing was performed with immunoSEQ multiplex PCR; in TCRdb, only in-frame clones are kept and a portion is missing. This table holds about 120,000 clones, 50% to 80% found once. The specimen sequenced was PBMCs. The source of these receptors is a woman aged 35 to 49 in good health and CMV-seropositive.

The chain has TRBV13 and TRBJ1-1; the D gene is possibly TRBD1 (6 bases). Trimming left V 10 bases short and J 7 bases short, with 13 bases between. This CDR3 is built from 11 residues. Germline assignment: CDR1 PRHDT and CDR2 FYEKMQ (reference sequence). The CDR3 DNA is TGTGCCACTTCAGGGGCCCTTGAAGCTTTCTTT. Protein sequence: CATSGALEAFF.

V gene TRBV6-5 combines with J gene TRBJ2-5, with 10 bases that match TRBD1. The V segment lost 5 bases and the J segment 3 bases; nucleotides outside the gene matches: 6. The CDR3 covers 15 residues. Germline V gene sequence: CDR1 MNHEY, CDR2 SVGAGI. The CDR3 nucleotides are TGTGCCAGCAGTGCGACCGGGACAGGGGAAGAGACCCAGTACTTC. Translating gives CASSATGTGEETQYF.

In this sample, this clone turned up a few times. This CDR3 is CASSLRDSALGSGANVLTF. The CDR3, as DNA: TGTGCCAGCAGCCTCCGGGACAGCGCCCTAGGCTCTGGGGCCAACGTCCTGACTTTC. The V and J genes are TRBV7-8 and TRBJ2-6; TRBD1 matches 7 bases. J was trimmed by 0 bases and V by 5 bases; bases with no gene match: 13. From germline, CDR1 is SGHVS and CDR2 FQNEAQ. CDR3 size: 19 residues. Complete variable domain (other parts from reference TRBV7-8 and TRBJ2-6): GAGVSQSPRYKVAKRGQDVALRCDPISGHVSLFWYQQALGQGPEFLTYFQNEAQLDKSGLPSDRFFAERPEGSVSTLKIQRTQQEDSAVYLCASSLRDSALGSGANVLTFGAGSRLTVL.

This sequence joins TRBV11-2 and TRBJ2-1, with D maybe TRBD2 (6 bases). Trimming cost V 5 bases and J 5 bases, with 13 bases left between them. The V gene's germline CDR1 is SGHAT and CDR2 FQNNGV. There are 14 residues in the CDR3. DNA of the CDR3: TGTGCCAGCAGCCCGTGGAGGGCCAACAATGAGCAGTTCTTC. It specifies CASSPWRANNEQFF.

This chain links TRBV6-1 with TRBJ1-1; D remains unclear. The CDR3 is made up of 13 amino acids. Germline V gene data show CDR1 as MNHNS and CDR2 as SASEGT. Trimming removed 8 bases at V and 3 bases at J, with 13 bases between. CDR3 DNA: TGTGCCAGCGGTGCGGGGTTTGACACTGAAGCTTTCTTT. The encoded protein is CASGAGFDTEAFF.

This clone was detected a few times. The chain joins TRBV5-1 to TRBJ1-1; D gene uncertain. V shed 1 base and J shed 1 base, with 5 bases lying between them. CDR3 length: 13 amino acids. Germline V gene data show CDR1 as SGHRS and CDR2 as YFSETQ. CDR3 loop: CASSLPQNTEAFF. The CDR3 DNA follows: TGCGCCAGCAGCTTGCCACAGAACACTGAAGCTTTCTTT.

The rearrangement joins TRBV7-9 to TRBJ2-2; D is ambiguous. CDR3 length: 13 amino acids. The germline V gene encodes CDR1 SEHNR and CDR2 FQNEAQ (reference sequence). Trimming took 1 base from V and 7 from J, leaving 7 bases between them. CDR3 DNA: TGTGCCAGCAGCTTAGAAGCCGACGGGGAGCTGTTTTTT. Translating gives CASSLEADGELFF.

The CDR3 loop is CASSASGSGYEQYF. For the CDR3, the DNA is TGTGCCAGCAGTGCTAGCGGGAGTGGCTACGAGCAGTACTTC. This sequence joins TRBV25-1 and TRBJ2-7, with 10 bases identical to TRBD2. The CDR3 has 14 amino acids. Germline-derived CDR1 and CDR2 are MGHDK and SYGVNS. The V gene end was trimmed by 4 bases and the J gene end by 3 bases; junction bases not matched to a gene: 3.

This clone was observed a handful of times. This rearrangement joins TRBV9 to TRBJ1-1; a possible D gene is TRBD1 (5 bases). This CDR3 has 14 amino acids. Germline-derived CDR1 and CDR2 are SGDLS and YYNGEE. Trimming left V 4 bases short and J 3 bases short, with 13 bases between. CDR3 in amino acids: CASSIRAGDTEAFF. DNA of the CDR3: TGTGCCAGCAGCATCCGAGCGGGGGACACTGAAGCTTTCTTT.

This clone was detected a few times. The rearrangement links TRBV5-6 to TRBJ1-3; D is perhaps TRBD1 (5 bases). CDR1 is SGHDT, CDR2 YYEEEE, per germline. The CDR3 sequence is 14 residues long. Trimming removed 4 bases from V and 0 bases from J, with 8 bases in between. CDR3 DNA: TGTGCCAGCAGCACAGGACCCTCTGGAAACACCATATATTTT. It is translated as CASSTGPSGNTIYF.

This clone was seen only once. V gene TRBV18 combines with J gene TRBJ2-1; perhaps TRBD2 as D (6 bases). The V end lost 6 bases, the J end lost 7 bases, and 7 bases lay between the germline ends. Germline V lookup: CDR1 KGHSH, CDR2 LQKENI. The CDR3 consists of 11 residues. CDR3 bases: TGTGCCAGCTCGGGGGGTAATGAGCAGTTCTTC. This translates into CASSGGNEQFF.

The chain uses TRBV6-1 and TRBJ1-1, with 7 bases lining up with TRBD1. The V gene's germline CDR1 is MNHNS and CDR2 SASEGT. V was pared by 4 bases and J by 7 bases, with 6 bases of the junction left unmatched. The CDR3 loop spans 13 amino acids. The CDR3 here is CASSATGDREAFF. In DNA, the CDR3 is TGTGCCAGCAGTGCCACAGGGGACCGTGAAGCTTTCTTT.

The genes are TRBV7-9 and TRBJ2-1; 7 bases are shared with TRBD1. The trim removed 4 bases at V and 10 bases at J, leaving 4 bases unmatched. Germline V gene sequence: CDR1 SEHNR, CDR2 FQNEAQ (reference sequence). The CDR3 is 12 residues long. The CDR3, as DNA: TGTGCCAGCAGCTGGGGGACAGTCGAGCAGTTCTTC. Residues: CASSWGTVEQFF.

The CDR3 reads CASSWPPTGGRNEQYF. The CDR3 DNA follows: TGTGCCAGCAGCTGGCCTCCGACAGGGGGCAGGAACGAGCAGTACTTC. The chain joins TRBV7-2 to TRBJ2-7; 10 bases align to TRBD1. This CDR3 is 16 amino acids long. V was pared by 4 bases and J by 5 bases, with 11 bases of the junction left unmatched. Germline V gene data show CDR1 as SGHTA and CDR2 as FQGNSA.

This clone was seen once. The chain employs TRBV10-3 and TRBJ2-7; 8 nucleotides line up with TRBD1. Germline lookup yields CDR1 ENHRY and CDR2 SYGVKD. The V gene end was trimmed by 0 bases and the J gene end by 4 bases; junction bases not matched to a gene: 8. CDR3 length equals 16 residues. In DNA, the CDR3 is TGTGCCATCAGTGAGTCCGCGGCAGGGGGCGCGTACGAGCAGTACTTC. Its protein product is CAISESAAGGAYEQYF.

The chain links TRBV6-6 to TRBJ1-3; TRBD1 might be the D (5 bases). The CDR3 is made up of 15 amino acids. V was clipped by 5 bases and J by 2 bases, with 13 bases between them. Per germline, CDR1 MNHNY and CDR2 SVGAGI (reference sequence). The CDR3 sequence is CASSPFAGPGNTIYF. Here the CDR3 DNA reads TGTGCCAGCAGTCCCTTTGCAGGGCCTGGAAACACCATATATTTT.

The V call is TRBV5-4, the J call TRBJ2-3; 11 bases are shared with TRBD2. J was trimmed by 2 bases and V by 4 bases; bases with no gene match: 6. Germline CDR1 SGHNT, CDR2 YYREEE (reference sequence). This CDR3 region has 16 residues. In DNA, the CDR3 is TGTGCCAGCAGCCCGTTAGCGGGGGGGGCCACAGATACGCAGTATTTT. It codes for CASSPLAGGATDTQYF. The full variable domain, rest sourced from reference TRBV5-4 and TRBJ2-3, is ETGVTQSPTHLIKTRGQQVTLRCSSQSGHNTVSWYQQALGQGPQFIFQYYREEENGRGNFPPRFSGLQFPNYSSELNVNALELDDSALYLCASSPLAGGATDTQYFGPGTRLTVL.

The genes are TRBV6-1 and TRBJ1-4, with 7 bases aligning to TRBD1. The CDR3 sequence is 12 residues long. The germline gives CDR1 MNHNS, CDR2 SASEGT. J gave up 11 bases and V 8 bases, and 8 bases lay outside the gene matches. For the CDR3, the DNA is TGTGCCAGCGAAGGACAGGAAGGCAAACTGTTTTTT. Its translation is CASEGQEGKLFF.

The genes are TRBV9 and TRBJ1-2; TRBD1 matches at 8 bases. CDR3 length equals 15 residues. The V gene's germline CDR1 is SGDLS and CDR2 YYNGEE. The J segment lost 1 base and the V segment lost 2 bases, leaving 4 bases of the junction unmatched. In DNA, the CDR3 is TGTGCCAGCAGCGTTGGGACAGGCAGTAACTATGGCTACACCTTC. Residues: CASSVGTGSNYGYTF.

V and J are TRBV7-9 and TRBJ2-2, with 10 bases identical to TRBD2. Trimming cost V 4 bases and J 3 bases; bases outside gene matches: 2. The CDR3 loop spans 15 amino acids. CDR1 and CDR2 (germline): SEHNR, FQNEAQ (reference sequence). The CDR3 DNA is TGTGCCAGCAGCTGGCTAGCGGGGGACACCGGGGAGCTGTTTTTT. It yields the protein CASSWLAGDTGELFF.

The J gene is TRBJ1-1, the V gene TRBV29-1, with D uncertain. Germline V gene sequence: CDR1 SQVTM, CDR2 ANQGSEA. V was trimmed by 7 bases and J by 8 bases, leaving 14 bases between them. This CDR3 spans 11 amino acids. CDR3: CSARRRREAFF. Here the CDR3 DNA reads TGCAGCGCCCGTCGGAGGCGAGAAGCTTTCTTT.

V gene TRBV15 combines with J gene TRBJ2-7; 7 nucleotides line up with TRBD1. The CDR3 totals 14 residues. The germline gives CDR1 LNHNV, CDR2 YYDKDF (reference sequence). V lost 3 bases, J lost 7 bases, and 9 bases stayed unmatched. The DNA for the CDR3 is TGTGCCACCAGCAGGTACGGGACAGTGGGAGAGCAGTACTTC. Translating gives CATSRYGTVGEQYF.

A few counts support this clone. The chain employs TRBV9 and TRBJ2-7; D is unresolved. There are 13 residues in the CDR3. Looked up from germline, CDR1 is SGDLS and CDR2 is YYNGEE. The V and J ends lost 0 bases and 1 base respectively, with 5 bases between them. The CDR3 here is CASSVGPSYEQYF. DNA for the CDR3: TGTGCCAGCAGCGTAGGGCCTTCCTACGAGCAGTACTTC.

The chain is built from TRBV27 and TRBJ1-2; D perhaps matches TRBD1 (6 bases). From germline, CDR1 is MNHEY and CDR2 SMNVEV (reference sequence). V was clipped by 3 bases and J by 7 bases, with 21 bases between them. The CDR3 loop spans 16 amino acids. The CDR3 coding sequence is TGTGCCAGCAGTTTCGCCCCAGCCCTAGCGGGGGCTGGCTACACCTTC. It codes for CASSFAPALAGAGYTF.

The V gene is TRBV27, the J gene TRBJ2-7; a weak D match, TRBD1 (5 bases). Trimming shortened V by 3 bases and J by 4 bases, and 13 bases separated the two germline ends. This CDR3 is built from 14 residues. In germline, CDR1 is MNHEY, CDR2 SMNVEV (reference sequence). The CDR3 coding sequence is TGTGCCAGCAGTTTCCGACAGCCGACTTACGAGCAGTACTTC. Encoded protein: CASSFRQPTYEQYF.

The chain is built from TRBV19 and TRBJ1-2; 9 bases line up with TRBD1. The germline CDR1 and CDR2 sequences are LNHDA and SQIVND (reference sequence). The CDR3 is made up of 13 amino acids. V trimming: 4 bases; J trimming: 7 bases; junction bases outside the gene matches: 4. CDR3 bases: TGTGCCAGTAGTACGGGACAGGGAAGTGGCTACACCTTC. It codes for CASSTGQGSGYTF.

The V gene is TRBV5-1, the J gene TRBJ2-5, with 12 bases matching TRBD2. With V trimmed by 2 bases and J by 7 bases, 18 bases remained unmatched. Germline CDR1 SGHRS, CDR2 YFSETQ. The CDR3 loop spans 19 amino acids. The CDR3 bases are TGCGCCAGCAGCTTTGGGTCGACTAGCGGGGGAGCTGAAAGACTGACCCAGTACTTC. It is translated as CASSFGSTSGGAERLTQYF. The variable domain in full, completed from reference TRBV5-1 and TRBJ2-5, reads KAGVTQTPRYLIKTRGQQVTLSCSPISGHRSVSWYQQTPGQGLQFLFEYFSETQRNKGNFPGRFSGRQFSNSRSEMNVSTLELGDSALYLCASSFGSTSGGAERLTQYFGPGTRLLVL.

The chain has TRBV5-8 and TRBJ2-7; maybe TRBD1 (5 bases). V dropped 4 bases and J dropped 0 bases, with 14 bases sitting between them. The CDR3 loop spans 15 amino acids. The V gene's germline CDR1 is SGHTS and CDR2 YDEGEE. The CDR3 sequence is CASSPSVDSSYEQYF. The CDR3 region has the DNA TGTGCCAGCAGCCCAAGCGTTGACAGCTCCTACGAGCAGTACTTC.

The rearrangement uses TRBV5-1 and TRBJ1-4; a weak D match, TRBD1 (5 bases). The CDR3 has 14 amino acids. The germline V and J ends were trimmed by 4 bases and 6 bases, with 13 bases remaining between them. Germline-derived CDR1 and CDR2 are SGHRS and YFSETQ. The CDR3 protein is CASSLDRADEKLFF. DNA for the CDR3: TGCGCCAGCAGCCTCGACAGAGCAGATGAAAAACTGTTTTTT.

This chain uses TRBV5-1 with TRBJ2-7; 11 nucleotides align to TRBD2. The germline V gene has CDR1 SGHRS and CDR2 YFSETQ. V lost 0 bases, J lost 1 base, and 6 bases stayed unmatched. The CDR3 totals 17 residues. The DNA of the CDR3 is TGCGCCAGCAGCTTGGAACTAGCGGGGGCCCTATCCTACGAGCAGTACTTC. Translation gives CASSLELAGALSYEQYF.